This T cell receptor (beta chain) was recorded in a study of beta chain features in type 1 diabetes. Study at large: Roughly 110,000,000 sorted cells were examined across all samples.

A word on this clone: The antigen remains undetermined.

Findings and caveats of the study: A potential influence of HLA type upon TCRB rearrangement remained unresolved herein. A closer apparent resemblance between naive, central memory and Treg TCRB repertoires was seen in patients than in healthy donors.

In germline, CDR1 is SGHTA, CDR2 FQGNSA. There are 16 residues in the CDR3. V was trimmed by 6 bases and J by 0 bases, leaving 16 bases between them. Since all of the isolated RNA was reverse transcribed, expressed TCRB transcripts were what got sequenced. The repertoire was sequenced with immunoSEQ multiplex PCR; TCRdb's copy has only in-frame clones and lacks some. The sample contains roughly 610,000 clones, less than 20% of which appear only once. The receptor was isolated from a man aged 18-30 years in good health. The sequenced sample was naive CD4+ T cells from blood. J is TRBJ2-3 and V is TRBV7-2; possible D gene TRBD2, 5 bases. CDR3 coding DNA: TGTGCCAGCAGTCCACCGGGCAGGACTAGCACAGATACGCAGTATTTT. Its protein is CASSPPGRTSTDTQYF.